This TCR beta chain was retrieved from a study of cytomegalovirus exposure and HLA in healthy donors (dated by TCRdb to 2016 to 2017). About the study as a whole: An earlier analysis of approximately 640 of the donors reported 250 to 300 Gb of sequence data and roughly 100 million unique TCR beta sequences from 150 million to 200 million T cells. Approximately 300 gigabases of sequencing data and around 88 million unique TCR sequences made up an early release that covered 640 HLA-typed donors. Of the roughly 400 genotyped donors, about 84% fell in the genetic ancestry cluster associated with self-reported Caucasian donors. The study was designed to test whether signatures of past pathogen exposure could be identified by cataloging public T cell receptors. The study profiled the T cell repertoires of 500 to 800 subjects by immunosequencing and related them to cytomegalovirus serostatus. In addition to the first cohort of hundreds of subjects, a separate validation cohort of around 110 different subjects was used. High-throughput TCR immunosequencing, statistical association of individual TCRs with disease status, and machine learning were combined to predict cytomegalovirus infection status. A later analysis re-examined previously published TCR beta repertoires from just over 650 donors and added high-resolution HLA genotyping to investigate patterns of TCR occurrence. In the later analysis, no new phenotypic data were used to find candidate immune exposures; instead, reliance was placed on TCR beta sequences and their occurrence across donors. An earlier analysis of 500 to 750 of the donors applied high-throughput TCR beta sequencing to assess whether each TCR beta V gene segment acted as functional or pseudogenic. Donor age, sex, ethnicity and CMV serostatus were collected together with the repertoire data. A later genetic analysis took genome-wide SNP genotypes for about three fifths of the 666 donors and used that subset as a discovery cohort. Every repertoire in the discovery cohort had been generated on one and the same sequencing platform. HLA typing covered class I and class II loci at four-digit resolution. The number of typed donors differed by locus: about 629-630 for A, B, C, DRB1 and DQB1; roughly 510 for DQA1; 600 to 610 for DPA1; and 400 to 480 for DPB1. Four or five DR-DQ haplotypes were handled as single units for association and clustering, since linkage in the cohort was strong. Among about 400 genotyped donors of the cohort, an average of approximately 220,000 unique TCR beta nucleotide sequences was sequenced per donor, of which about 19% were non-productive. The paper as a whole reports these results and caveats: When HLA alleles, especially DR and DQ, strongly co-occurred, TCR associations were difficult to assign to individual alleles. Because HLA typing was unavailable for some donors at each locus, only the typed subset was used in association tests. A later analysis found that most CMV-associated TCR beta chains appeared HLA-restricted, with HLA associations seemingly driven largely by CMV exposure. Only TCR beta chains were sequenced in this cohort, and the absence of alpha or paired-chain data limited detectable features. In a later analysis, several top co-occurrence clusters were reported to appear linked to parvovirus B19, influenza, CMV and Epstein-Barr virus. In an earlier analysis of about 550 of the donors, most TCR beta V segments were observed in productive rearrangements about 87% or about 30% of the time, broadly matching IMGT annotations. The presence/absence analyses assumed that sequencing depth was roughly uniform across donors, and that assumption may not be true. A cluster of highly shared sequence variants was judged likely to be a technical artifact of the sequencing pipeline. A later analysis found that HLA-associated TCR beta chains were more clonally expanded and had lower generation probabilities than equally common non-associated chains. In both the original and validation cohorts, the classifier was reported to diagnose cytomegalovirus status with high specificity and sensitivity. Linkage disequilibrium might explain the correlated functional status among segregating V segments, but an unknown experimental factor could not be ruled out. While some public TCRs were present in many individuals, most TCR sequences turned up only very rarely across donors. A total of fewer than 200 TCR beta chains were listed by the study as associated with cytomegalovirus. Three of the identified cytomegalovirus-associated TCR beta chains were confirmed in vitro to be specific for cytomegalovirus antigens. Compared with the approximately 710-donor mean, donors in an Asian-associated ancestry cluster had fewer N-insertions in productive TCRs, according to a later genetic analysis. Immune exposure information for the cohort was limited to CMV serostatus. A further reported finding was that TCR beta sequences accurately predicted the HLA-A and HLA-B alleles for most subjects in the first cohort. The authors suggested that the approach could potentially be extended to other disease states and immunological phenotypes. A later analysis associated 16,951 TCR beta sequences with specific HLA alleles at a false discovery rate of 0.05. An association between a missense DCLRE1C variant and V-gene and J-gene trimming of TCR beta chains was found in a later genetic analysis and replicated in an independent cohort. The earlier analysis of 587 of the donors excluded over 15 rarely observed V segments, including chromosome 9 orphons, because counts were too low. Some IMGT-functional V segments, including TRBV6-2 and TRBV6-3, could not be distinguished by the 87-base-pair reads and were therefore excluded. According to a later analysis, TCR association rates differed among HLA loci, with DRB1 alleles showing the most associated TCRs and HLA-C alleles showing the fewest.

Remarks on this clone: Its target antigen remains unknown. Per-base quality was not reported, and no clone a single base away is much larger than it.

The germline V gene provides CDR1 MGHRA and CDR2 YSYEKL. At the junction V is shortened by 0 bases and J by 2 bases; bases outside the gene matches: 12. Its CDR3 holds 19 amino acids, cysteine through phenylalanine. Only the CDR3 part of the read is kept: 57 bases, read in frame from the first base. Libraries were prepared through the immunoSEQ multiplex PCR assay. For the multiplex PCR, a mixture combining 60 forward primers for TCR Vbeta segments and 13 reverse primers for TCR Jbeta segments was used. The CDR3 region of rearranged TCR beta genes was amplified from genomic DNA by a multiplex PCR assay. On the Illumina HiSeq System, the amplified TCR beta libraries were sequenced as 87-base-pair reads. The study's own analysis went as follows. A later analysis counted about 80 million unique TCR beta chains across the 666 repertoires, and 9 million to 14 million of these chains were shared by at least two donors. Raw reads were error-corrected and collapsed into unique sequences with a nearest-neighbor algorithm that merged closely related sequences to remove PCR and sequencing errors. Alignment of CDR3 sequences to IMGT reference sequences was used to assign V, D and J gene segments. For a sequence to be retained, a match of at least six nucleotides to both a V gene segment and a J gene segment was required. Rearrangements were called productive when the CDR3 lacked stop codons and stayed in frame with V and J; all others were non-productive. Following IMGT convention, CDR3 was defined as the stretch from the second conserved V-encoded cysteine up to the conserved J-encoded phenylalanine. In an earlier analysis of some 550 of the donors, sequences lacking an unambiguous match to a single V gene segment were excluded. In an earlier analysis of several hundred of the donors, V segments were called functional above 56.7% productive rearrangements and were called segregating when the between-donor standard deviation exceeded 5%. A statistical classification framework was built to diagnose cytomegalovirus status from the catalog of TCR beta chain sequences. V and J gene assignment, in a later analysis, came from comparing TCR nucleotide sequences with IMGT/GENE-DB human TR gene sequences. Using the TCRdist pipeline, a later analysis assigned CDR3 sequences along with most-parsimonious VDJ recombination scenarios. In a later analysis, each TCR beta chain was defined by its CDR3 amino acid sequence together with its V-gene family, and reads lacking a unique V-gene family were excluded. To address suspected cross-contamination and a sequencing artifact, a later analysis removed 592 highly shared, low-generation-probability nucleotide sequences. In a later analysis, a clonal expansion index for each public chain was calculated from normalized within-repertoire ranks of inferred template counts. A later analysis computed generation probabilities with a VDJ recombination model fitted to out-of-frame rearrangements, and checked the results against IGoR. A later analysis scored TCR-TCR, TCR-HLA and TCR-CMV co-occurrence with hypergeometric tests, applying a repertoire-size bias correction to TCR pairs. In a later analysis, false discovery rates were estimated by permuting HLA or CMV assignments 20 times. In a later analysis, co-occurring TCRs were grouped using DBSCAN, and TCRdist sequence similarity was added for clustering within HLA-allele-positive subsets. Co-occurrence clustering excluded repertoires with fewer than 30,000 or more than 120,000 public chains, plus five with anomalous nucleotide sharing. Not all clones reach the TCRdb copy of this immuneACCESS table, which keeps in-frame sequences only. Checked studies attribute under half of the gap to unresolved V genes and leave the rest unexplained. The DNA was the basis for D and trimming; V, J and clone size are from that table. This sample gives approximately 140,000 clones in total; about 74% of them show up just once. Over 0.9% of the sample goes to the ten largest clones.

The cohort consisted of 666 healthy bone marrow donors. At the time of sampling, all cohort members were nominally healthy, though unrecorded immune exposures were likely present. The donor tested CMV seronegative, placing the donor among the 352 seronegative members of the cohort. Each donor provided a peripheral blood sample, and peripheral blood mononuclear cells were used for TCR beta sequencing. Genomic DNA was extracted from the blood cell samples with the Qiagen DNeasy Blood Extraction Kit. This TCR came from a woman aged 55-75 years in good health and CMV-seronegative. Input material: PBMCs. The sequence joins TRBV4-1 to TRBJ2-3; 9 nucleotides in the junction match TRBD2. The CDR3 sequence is CASSQEARGRARDTDTQYF. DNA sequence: TGCGCCAGCAGCCAAGAGGCCCGCGGGAGGGCCAGGGACACAGATACGCAGTATTTT.